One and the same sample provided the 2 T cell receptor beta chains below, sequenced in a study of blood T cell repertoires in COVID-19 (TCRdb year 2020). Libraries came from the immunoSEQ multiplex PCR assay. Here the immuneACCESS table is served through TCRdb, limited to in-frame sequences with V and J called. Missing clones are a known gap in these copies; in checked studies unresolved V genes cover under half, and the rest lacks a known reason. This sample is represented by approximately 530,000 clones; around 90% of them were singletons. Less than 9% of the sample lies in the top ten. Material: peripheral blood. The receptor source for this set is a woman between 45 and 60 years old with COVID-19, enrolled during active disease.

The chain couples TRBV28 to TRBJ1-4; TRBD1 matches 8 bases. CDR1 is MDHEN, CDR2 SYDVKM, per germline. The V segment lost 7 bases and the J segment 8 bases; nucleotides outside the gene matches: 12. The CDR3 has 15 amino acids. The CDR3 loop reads CASTLGGRGREKLFF. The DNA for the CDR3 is TGTGCCAGCACCCTTGGGGGCAGGGGGCGAGAAAAACTGTTTTTT.

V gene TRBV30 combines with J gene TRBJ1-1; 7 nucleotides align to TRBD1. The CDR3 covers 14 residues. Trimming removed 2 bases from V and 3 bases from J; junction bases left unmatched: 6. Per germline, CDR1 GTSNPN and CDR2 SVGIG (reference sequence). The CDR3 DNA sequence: TGTGCCTGGAGTATAGTTACAGGGGACACTGAAGCTTTCTTT. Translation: CAWSIVTGDTEAFF.